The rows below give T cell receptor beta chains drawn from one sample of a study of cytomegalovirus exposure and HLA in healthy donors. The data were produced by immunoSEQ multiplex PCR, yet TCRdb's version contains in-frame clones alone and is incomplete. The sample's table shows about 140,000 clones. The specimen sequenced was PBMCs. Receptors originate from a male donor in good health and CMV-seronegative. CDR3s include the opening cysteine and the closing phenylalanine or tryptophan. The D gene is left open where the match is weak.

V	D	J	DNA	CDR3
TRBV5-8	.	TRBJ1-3	TGTGCCAGCAGCTGGAGGGGAGGCAACGACATATATTTT	CASSWRGGNDIYF
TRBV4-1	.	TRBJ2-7	TGCGCCAGCAGCCAATCGCAGGGATCCTACGAGCAGTACTTC	CASSQSQGSYEQYF
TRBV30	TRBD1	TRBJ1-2	TGTGCCTGGAGGACAGGGGGCTCTCGGGGCTACACCTTC	CAWRTGGSRGYTF
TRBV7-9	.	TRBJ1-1	TGTGCCAGCAGCTTCGTCAGGGACACTGAAGCTTTCTTT	CASSFVRDTEAFF
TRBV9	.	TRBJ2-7	TGTGCCAGCAGCGTAACATTTGTGCCTGATGAGCAGTACTTC	CASSVTFVPDEQYF
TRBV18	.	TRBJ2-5	TGTGCCAGCTCACTCAGACAGGCGACACAAGAGACCCAGTACTTC	CASSLRQATQETQYF
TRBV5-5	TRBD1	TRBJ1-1	TGTGCCAGCAGCTTGCGACAGGGGGGAGGTCGCACTGAAGCTTTCTTT	CASSLRQGGGRTEAFF
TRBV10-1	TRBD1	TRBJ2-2	TGCGCCAGCTCTCGGGACAGGGACACCGGGGAGCTGTTTTTT	CASSRDRDTGELFF
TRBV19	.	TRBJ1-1	TGTGCCAGTAATATAGATGGGCGGGGCAGTGAAGCTTTCTTT	CASNIDGRGSEAFF
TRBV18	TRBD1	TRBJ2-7	TGTGCCAGCTCACCACCCGGGACAGGATACGAGCAGTACTTC	CASSPPGTGYEQYF
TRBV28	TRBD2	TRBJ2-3	TGTGCCAGCAGGTCCGTAGCGGGGGGTGGCACAGATACGCAGTATTTT	CASRSVAGGGTDTQYF
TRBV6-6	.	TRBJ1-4	TGTGCCAGCAGTAGCGTTAGGGGTGGTGAAAAACTGTTTTTT	CASSSVRGGEKLFF
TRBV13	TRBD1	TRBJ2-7	TGTGCCAGCAGCCTATGGGACAGGGATACCTACGAGCAGTACTTC	CASSLWDRDTYEQYF
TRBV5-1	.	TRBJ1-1	TGCGCCAGCAGCTACCACACGGGAGGGACTGAAGCTTTCTTT	CASSYHTGGTEAFF
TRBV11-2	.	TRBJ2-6	TGTGCCAGCAGCTTCACTGGGGCCAACGTCCTGACTTTC	CASSFTGANVLTF
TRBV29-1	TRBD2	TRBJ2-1	TGCAGCGCAAGACTAGCGGGAGGTCTCTACAATGAGCAGTTCTTC	CSARLAGGLYNEQFF
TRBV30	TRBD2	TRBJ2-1	TGTGCCTGGAAAAAAGCGGGAGTAGGTGATGAGCAGTTCTTC	CAWKKAGVGDEQFF
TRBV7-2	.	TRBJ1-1	TGTGCCAGCAGTTATGACTCCCAAGCTTTCTTT	CASSYDSQAFF
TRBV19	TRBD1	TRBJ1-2	TGTGCCAGTAGTAGTACCCGACAGGGAAGACCTGGCTACACCTTC	CASSSTRQGRPGYTF
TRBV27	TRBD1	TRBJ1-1	TGTGCCAGCAGTTTGGCAACCGGGACAGGGTTCACTGAAGCTTTCTTT	CASSLATGTGFTEAFF
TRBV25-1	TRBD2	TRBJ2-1	TGTGCCAGCAGTGAATTGAGGGAAGCGGGGGTATACAATGAGCAGTTCTTC	CASSELREAGVYNEQFF
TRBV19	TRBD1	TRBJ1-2	TGTGCCAGTACCCCCCGGACAGGCGGCGCCTATGGCTACACCTTC	CASTPRTGGAYGYTF
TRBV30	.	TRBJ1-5	TGTGCCTGGGGGGCCCACAGGTCTAATCAGCCCCAGCATTTT	CAWGAHRSNQPQHF
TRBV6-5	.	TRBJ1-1	TGTGCCAGCAGTTACTCGAATCGGGGTCGCACTGAAGCTTTCTTT	CASSYSNRGRTEAFF
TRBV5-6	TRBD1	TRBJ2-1	TGTGCCAGCAGCCCCCGGGACAGGGGATTGAGTGAGCAGTTCTTC	CASSPRDRGLSEQFF
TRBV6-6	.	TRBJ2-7	TGTGCCAGCAGTTACTCGCCGCAGTTATCCTACGAGCAGTACTTC	CASSYSPQLSYEQYF
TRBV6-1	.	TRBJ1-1	TGTGCCAGCGGGCAGGCATCGAACACTGAAGCTTTCTTT	CASGQASNTEAFF
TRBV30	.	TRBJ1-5	TGTGCCTGGAGTATTCCTACCGACAGGTTGTACCAGCCCCAGCATTTT	CAWSIPTDRLYQPQHF
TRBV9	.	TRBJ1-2	TGTGCCAGCAGCGTATCGTGGGGGGGAGAGTATGGCTACACCTTC	CASSVSWGGEYGYTF
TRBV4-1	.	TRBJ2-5	TGCGCCAGCAGCCAAGGGTCCAGCTCGGGGTCAGAGACCCAGTACTTC	CASSQGSSSGSETQYF
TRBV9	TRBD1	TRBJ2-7	TGTGCCAGCAGCTTGACCGGGACAGGGAGGTACGAGCAGTACTTC	CASSLTGTGRYEQYF
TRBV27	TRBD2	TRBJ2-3	TGTGCCAGCAGTTTAATGACTAGCGGGAGGGGTACAGATACGCAGTATTTT	CASSLMTSGRGTDTQYF
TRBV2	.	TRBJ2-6	TGTGCCAGCAGTCTCGATGGGCTGGGGGCCAACGTCCTGACTTTC	CASSLDGLGANVLTF
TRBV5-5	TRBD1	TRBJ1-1	TGTGCCACAACGATAGGGACAGCGAACACTGAAGCTTTCTTT	CATTIGTANTEAFF
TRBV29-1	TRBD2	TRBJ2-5	TGCAGCGTTGTCCTAGCGGGAGGGATTCTGAAGACCCAGTACTTC	CSVVLAGGILKTQYF
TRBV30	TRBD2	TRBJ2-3	TGTGCCTGGAGTCTCACTAGCGGGGGGGCCACAGATACGCAGTATTTT	CAWSLTSGGATDTQYF
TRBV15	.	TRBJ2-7	TGTGCCACCAGCAGAGGGGGCACCTACGAGCAGTACTTC	CATSRGGTYEQYF
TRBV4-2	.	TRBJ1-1	TGTGCCAGCAGCCAAGATCACCGGCCAGCTCAGAGGGCGGGCACTGAAGCTTTCTTT	CASSQDHRPAQRAGTEAFF
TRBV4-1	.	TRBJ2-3	TGCGCCAGCAGCCAAGATGGAGGGGGCACAGATACGCAGTATTTT	CASSQDGGGTDTQYF
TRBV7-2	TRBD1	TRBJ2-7	TGTGCCAGCAGCGATCACAGGGGGCTAGCGTACGAGCAGTACTTC	CASSDHRGLAYEQYF
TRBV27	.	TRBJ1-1	TGTGCCAGCAGTTCCCTACAGGGTCGCCACGTGAACACTGAAGCTTTCTTT	CASSSLQGRHVNTEAFF
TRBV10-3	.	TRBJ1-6	TGTGCCATCAGAGATACAGGCTTTAATAATTCACCCCTCCACTTT	CAIRDTGFNNSPLHF
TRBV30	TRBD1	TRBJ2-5	TGTGCCTGGAGCTGGACAGGGGTATTGAGGGGTGAGACCCAGTACTTC	CAWSWTGVLRGETQYF
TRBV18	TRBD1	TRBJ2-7	TGTGCCAGCTCACCACCGCCCTTCGGGACAGGGTTCTACGAGCAGTACTTC	CASSPPPFGTGFYEQYF
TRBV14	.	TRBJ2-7	TGTGCCAGCAGCCAAGAGGCCAGGGGGGACTACGAGCAGTACTTC	CASSQEARGDYEQYF
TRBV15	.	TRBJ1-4	TGTGCCACCAGCATTGAGGGCGCCGGCCGCGAAAAACTGTTTTTT	CATSIEGAGREKLFF
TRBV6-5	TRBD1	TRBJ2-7	TGTGCCAGCGCGACAGGGGGGGCTTCCTACGAGCAGTACTTC	CASATGGASYEQYF
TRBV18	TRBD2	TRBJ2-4	TGTGCCAGCTCACCACCGGGAGGCGGGGGTCATGTCAAAAACATTCAGTACTTC	CASSPPGGGGHVKNIQYF
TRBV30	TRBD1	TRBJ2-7	TGTGCCTGGGGGACAGGGGTCGGCGAGCAGTACTTC	CAWGTGVGEQYF